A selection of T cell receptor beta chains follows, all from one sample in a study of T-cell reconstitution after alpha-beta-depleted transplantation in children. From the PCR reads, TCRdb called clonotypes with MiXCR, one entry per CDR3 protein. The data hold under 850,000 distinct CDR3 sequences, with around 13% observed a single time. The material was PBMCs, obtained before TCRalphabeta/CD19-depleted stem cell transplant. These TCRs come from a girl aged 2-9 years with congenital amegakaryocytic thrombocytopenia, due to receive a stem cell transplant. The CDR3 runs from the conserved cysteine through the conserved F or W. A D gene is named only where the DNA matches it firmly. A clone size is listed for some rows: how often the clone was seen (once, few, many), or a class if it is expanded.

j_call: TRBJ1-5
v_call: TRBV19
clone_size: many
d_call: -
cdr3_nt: TGTGCCAGTAGTATCCTGGCGGGGGGCTCCAATCAGCCCCAGCATTTT
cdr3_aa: CASSILAGGSNQPQHF

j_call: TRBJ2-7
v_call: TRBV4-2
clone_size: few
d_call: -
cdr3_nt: TGTGCCAGCAGCCAAGATGGAGGTGCCGAGCAGTACTTC
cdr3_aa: CASSQDGGAEQYF

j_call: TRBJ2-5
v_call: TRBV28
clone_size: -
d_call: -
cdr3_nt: TGTGCCAGCGAGAGGAGAGTCCGGCAAGAGACCCAGTACTTC
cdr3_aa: CASERRVRQETQYF

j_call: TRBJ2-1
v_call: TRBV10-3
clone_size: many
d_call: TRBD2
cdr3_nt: TGTGCCATCAGCTACAACCCTAGCGGGAGCTCCTACAATGAGCAGTTCTTC
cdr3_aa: CAISYNPSGSSYNEQFF

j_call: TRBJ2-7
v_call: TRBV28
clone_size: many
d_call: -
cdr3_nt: TGTGCCAGCACCTCCTCTACGAGACAGCCATATTACGAGCAGTACTTC
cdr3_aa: CASTSSTRQPYYEQYF

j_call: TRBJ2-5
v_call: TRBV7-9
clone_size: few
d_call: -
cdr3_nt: TGTGCCAGCAGCTTAGATTCCGGGCCCTTGGAGACCCAGTACTTC
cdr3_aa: CASSLDSGPLETQYF

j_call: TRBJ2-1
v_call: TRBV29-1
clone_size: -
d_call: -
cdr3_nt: TGCAGCGTTGAATTGGCAGGGGTAAGCTACAATGAGCAGTTCTTC
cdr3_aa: CSVELAGVSYNEQFF

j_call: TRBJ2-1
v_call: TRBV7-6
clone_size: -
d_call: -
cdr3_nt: TGTGCCAGCAGCTTGGGGGTAAGGGGGAATGAGCAGTTCTTC
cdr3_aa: CASSLGVRGNEQFF

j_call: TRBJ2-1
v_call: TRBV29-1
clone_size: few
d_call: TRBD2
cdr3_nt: TGCAGCGTTGAAGTTCTACTAGCGGGAGACAATGAGCAGTTCTTC
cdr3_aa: CSVEVLLAGDNEQFF

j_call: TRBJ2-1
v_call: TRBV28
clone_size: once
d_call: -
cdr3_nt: TGTGCCAGCAGTTTATATATCGCTGGGGTTTACAATGAGCAGTTCTTC
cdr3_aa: CASSLYIAGVYNEQFF

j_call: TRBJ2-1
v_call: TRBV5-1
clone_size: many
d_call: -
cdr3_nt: TGCGCCAGCAGCTTGGCCGGGACCTCGCACTACAATGAGCAGTTCTTC
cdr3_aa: CASSLAGTSHYNEQFF

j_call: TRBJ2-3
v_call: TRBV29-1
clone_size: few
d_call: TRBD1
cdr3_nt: TGCAGCGTTGAGGGGCTACAGGGGACAGATACGCAGTATTTT
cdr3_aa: CSVEGLQGTDTQYF

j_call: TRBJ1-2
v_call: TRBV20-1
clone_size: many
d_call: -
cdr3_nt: TGCAGTGCTCTGTCAGGCGGGGATGGCTACACCTTC
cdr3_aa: CSALSGGDGYTF

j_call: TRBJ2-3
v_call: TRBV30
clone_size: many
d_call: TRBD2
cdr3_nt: TGTGCCTGGACTAGCGGGAGGGCCCCAGATACGCAGTATTTT
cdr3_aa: CAWTSGRAPDTQYF

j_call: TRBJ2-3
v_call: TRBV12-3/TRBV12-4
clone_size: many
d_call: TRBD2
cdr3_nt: TGTGCCAGCAGTTTAGCGCCGCGACTAGCGGGTACCGATACGCAGTATTTT
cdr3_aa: CASSLAPRLAGTDTQYF

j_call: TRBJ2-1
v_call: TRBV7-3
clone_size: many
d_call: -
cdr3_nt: TGTGCCAGCAGCTATAGTCCCTCCTACAATGAGCAGTTCTTC
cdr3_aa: CASSYSPSYNEQFF

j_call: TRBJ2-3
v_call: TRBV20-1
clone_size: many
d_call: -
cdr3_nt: TGCAGTGCTAGCAGGGCAGATACGCAGTATTTT
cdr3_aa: CSASRADTQYF